This is a list of T cell receptor beta chains from one sample in a study of cytomegalovirus exposure and HLA in healthy donors. Generated by immunoSEQ multiplex PCR, the TCRdb table keeps only in-frame clones and is missing some. Counted here are about 89,000 clones, 67% occurring once; the ten biggest clones make up around 2.3%. The sample comprised PBMCs. The receptors were sampled from a man aged 30 to 45 in good health and CMV-seronegative. The CDR3 runs from the conserved cysteine through the conserved F or W. A D gene is named only where the DNA matches it firmly. Clone size is given for some rows only: seen once, a few or many times, or a class if the clone is expanded.

j_call,clone_size,v_call,d_call,cdr3_nt,cdr3_aa
TRBJ2-3,-,TRBV10-3,-,TGTGCCATCAGTGTAGCGCGTAACACAGATACGCAGTATTTT,CAISVARNTDTQYF
TRBJ1-1,-,TRBV9,-,TGTGCCAGCAGCGTAGAGCAGGGGATAACTGAAGCTTTCTTT,CASSVEQGITEAFF
TRBJ2-7,-,TRBV29-1,-,TGCAGCGTTGAAGACCGGGACGGGAGCTCCTACGAGCAGTACTTC,CSVEDRDGSSYEQYF
TRBJ2-3,-,TRBV27,-,TGTGCCAGCCGAAGGCGGGCTAGCACAGATACGCAGTATTTT,CASRRRASTDTQYF
TRBJ1-5,-,TRBV6-1,-,TGTGCCAGCAGTGAAGCACAACGATACGGGGATTGGCAGCCCCAGCATTTT,CASSEAQRYGDWQPQHF
TRBJ1-1,-,TRBV6-6,-,TGTGCCGGGCGCGCCGAGATCGGGATGAACACTGAAGCTTTCTTT,CAGRAEIGMNTEAFF
TRBJ2-3,-,TRBV7-3,-,TGTGCCAGCAGCTTAAAGGGAGGTTTAAGGGCAGATACGCAGTATTTT,CASSLKGGLRADTQYF
TRBJ2-7,-,TRBV5-1,TRBD1,TGCGCCAGCAGCTTGCCTGGACAGGGCGTCTACGAGCAGTACTTC,CASSLPGQGVYEQYF
TRBJ1-2,-,TRBV30,-,TGTGCCTGGAGAGGGGTTGGTTATGGCTACACCTTC,CAWRGVGYGYTF
TRBJ2-3,-,TRBV7-3,-,TGTGCCAGCAGCTTTTACCCGACAGTCACAGATACGCAGTATTTT,CASSFYPTVTDTQYF
TRBJ1-1,-,TRBV7-6,TRBD1,TGTGCCAGCAGCTCCGGACAGGGGATCGTCACTGAAGCTTTCTTT,CASSSGQGIVTEAFF
TRBJ2-1,once,TRBV6-5,-,TGTGCCAGCAGGGGAACCGGGACTGGATACAATGAGCAGTTCTTC,CASRGTGTGYNEQFF
TRBJ1-5,-,TRBV30,-,TGTGCCTGGAGTGTAGGAGGAGCCTCTAATCAGCCCCAGCATTTT,CAWSVGGASNQPQHF
TRBJ2-3,-,TRBV7-3,TRBD2,TGTGCCAGCAGCCAGACTAGCGGACCCACAGATACGCAGTATTTT,CASSQTSGPTDTQYF
TRBJ2-7,-,TRBV2,-,TGTGCCAGCAGTCGTACCTGGGCGAGCTCCTACGAGCAGTACTTC,CASSRTWASSYEQYF
TRBJ1-4,-,TRBV9,TRBD1,TGTGCCAGCAGCGTAGGTGGGGACAGGGGTCCTTTTGAAAAACTGTTTTTT,CASSVGGDRGPFEKLFF
TRBJ2-7,once,TRBV27,-,TGTGCCAGCAGTTTATTAGGGGAGGTCTACGAGCAGTACTTC,CASSLLGEVYEQYF
TRBJ2-1,once,TRBV19,-,TGTGCCAGTAGCGGGCAGGGATACAATGAGCAGTTCTTC,CASSGQGYNEQFF
TRBJ2-7,-,TRBV7-2,-,TGTGCCAGCAGTCGACTAGTCTCCTCCTACGAGCAGTACTTC,CASSRLVSSYEQYF
TRBJ1-6,-,TRBV6-5,-,TGTGCCAGCAGCCCTGGGCAGGGGCGCAATTCACCCCTCCACTTT,CASSPGQGRNSPLHF
TRBJ1-1,-,TRBV7-9,-,TGTGCCAGCAGCTTACTTTCCGAGGGTTCTGAAGCTTTCTTT,CASSLLSEGSEAFF
TRBJ2-2,-,TRBV11-3,TRBD1,TGTGCCAGCTCCGACAGGGGACTCACCGGGGAGCTGTTTTTT,CASSDRGLTGELFF
TRBJ1-2,-,TRBV19,TRBD1,TGTGCCAGTAGTGCCAGGGGGCATGGCTACACCTTC,CASSARGHGYTF
TRBJ1-4,few,TRBV6-5,TRBD1,TGTGCCAGCAGTTCCGGGACAGTGAATGAAAAACTGTTTTTT,CASSSGTVNEKLFF
TRBJ1-2,-,TRBV5-8,-,TGTGCCAGCAGCTTGTTACAGGTTAACTATGGCTACACCTTC,CASSLLQVNYGYTF
TRBJ2-7,-,TRBV10-3,-,TGTGCCATCAGTGAGGACAGGAGTGGCGAGCAGTACTTC,CAISEDRSGEQYF
TRBJ1-6,-,TRBV5-1,-,TGCGCCAGCAGCTTTTTAGGGGCCCAAGCCAATTCACCCCTCCACTTT,CASSFLGAQANSPLHF
TRBJ2-1,-,TRBV27,-,TGTGCCAGCAGTTTATGGGGCGATGAGCAGTTCTTC,CASSLWGDEQFF
TRBJ1-1,-,TRBV27,-,TGTGCCAGCAAAGGACAGATGAACACTGAAGCTTTCTTT,CASKGQMNTEAFF
TRBJ2-3,-,TRBV6-5,-,TGTGCCAGCAGTTCCAACACAGATACGCAGTATTTT,CASSSNTDTQYF
TRBJ2-7,-,TRBV7-6,-,TGTGCCAGCAGCCCCCAGAGCGGCTACGAGCAGTACTTC,CASSPQSGYEQYF
TRBJ2-5,-,TRBV30,-,TGTGCCTGGAGTGGCGGGATACAAGAGACCCAGTACTTC,CAWSGGIQETQYF
TRBJ2-3,-,TRBV15,-,TGTGCCACCAGCAGAGAAATCCAGCGGACCACAGATACGCAGTATTTT,CATSREIQRTTDTQYF
TRBJ1-1,-,TRBV28,TRBD1,TGTGCCAGCCGCACAGGGGCCGGGAACACTGAAGCTTTCTTT,CASRTGAGNTEAFF
TRBJ1-5,-,TRBV4-3,TRBD1,TGCGCCAGCAGCCAGGGCAGGGGGGATCAGCCCCAGCATTTT,CASSQGRGDQPQHF
TRBJ2-4,-,TRBV27,TRBD1,TGTGCCAGCAGTTTCGCGACAGGGACCAAAAACATTCAGTACTTC,CASSFATGTKNIQYF
TRBJ1-1,-,TRBV5-1,-,TGCGCCAGCGGGGCAGGGCTTTTTAACACTGAAGCTTTCTTT,CASGAGLFNTEAFF
TRBJ1-2,-,TRBV25-1,-,TGTGCCAGCAGTGAATCTCGAGAACGCTATGGCTACACCTTC,CASSESRERYGYTF
TRBJ1-1,-,TRBV29-1,TRBD1,TGCAGCGTTGGAGAGGGGGCGAGAGCTTTCTTT,CSVGEGARAFF
TRBJ1-4,-,TRBV2,-,TGTGCCAGCAGTGAGGGCTGGGAAAAACTGTTTTTT,CASSEGWEKLFF
TRBJ2-7,-,TRBV29-1,-,TGCAGCGTTGAAGTTCGTGCGAATGGGGCCGAGCAGTACTTC,CSVEVRANGAEQYF
TRBJ2-1,-,TRBV7-2,-,TGTGCCAGCAGCTCAGACCTTCCTAGTTATTCCTACAATGAGCAGTTCTTC,CASSSDLPSYSYNEQFF
TRBJ2-5,-,TRBV18,-,TGTGCCAGCTCGCCTAACCCGGGTCCCCAAGAGACCCAGTACTTC,CASSPNPGPQETQYF
TRBJ1-2,-,TRBV7-6,-,TGTGCCAGCAGCTTTGGGGGCAAGGAAGGCTACACCTTC,CASSFGGKEGYTF
TRBJ2-1,-,TRBV19,TRBD2,TGTGCCAGTAGTCCCCGGGGAGCGGGAGAGGCAGGTGAGCAGTTCTTC,CASSPRGAGEAGEQFF